One sample yielded the 12 T cell receptor beta chains listed below, sequenced in a study of blood T cells in healthy people across ages. Through a sample-barcoded 5' primer and a J-beta primer mix, a second PCR was run for roughly 7 to 11 cycles. Each CDR3 protein gets one entry after TCRdb re-called the 5' RACE reads with MiXCR. The sample includes around 2 million distinct CDR3 sequences, roughly 43% of them seen just once. The specimen was blood. The receptors shown here come from a human donor in good health.

The chain joins TRBV7-9 to TRBJ2-7; D tentatively reads TRBD1 or TRBD2 (5 bases each). CDR1 and CDR2 (germline): SEHNR, FQNEAQ (reference sequence). With 3 bases removed from V and 2 bases from J, the gap between germline ends came to 11 bases. This CDR3 contains 14 residues. The CDR3 spells CASSLRVTAYEQYF. In DNA form, the CDR3 reads TGTGCCAGCAGCTTGAGGGTGACAGCCTACGAGCAGTACTTC.

The CDR3 DNA sequence: TGCGCCAGCAGCTTGGAGGCTAGCGGGGTTGAAGAGACCCAGTACTTC. This codes for CASSLEASGVEETQYF. The rearrangement links TRBV5-1 to TRBJ2-5; the match to TRBD2 covers 9 bases. Per germline, CDR1 SGHRS and CDR2 YFSETQ. After removal of 0 bases from V and 3 bases from J, the junction contained 6 bases not matched to a gene. This CDR3 region has 16 residues.

This chain joins TRBV7-2 and TRBJ1-2, with D tentatively TRBD1 (5 bases). V was clipped by 4 bases and J by 8 bases, with 23 bases between them. In germline, CDR1 is SGHTA, CDR2 FQGNSA. The CDR3 sequence is 16 residues long. CDR3 DNA: TGTGCCAGCAGCTCCGGGGCTCGTTTTTGGGCTTCGGGCTACACCTTC. It yields the protein CASSSGARFWASGYTF.

V gene TRBV20-1 combines with J gene TRBJ1-2; D gene ambiguous. V was clipped by 4 bases and J by 4 bases, with 10 bases between them. There are 12 residues in the CDR3. Germline V lookup: CDR1 DFQATT, CDR2 SNEGSKA (reference sequence). Written as DNA, the CDR3 is TGCAGTGCTACGGCGGGAAGCTATGGCTACACCTTC. Its translation: CSATAGSYGYTF.

This clonotype was detected only a few times. V and J are TRBV29-1 and TRBJ1-2; 7 bases are a match to TRBD1. With V trimmed by 6 bases and J by 4 bases, 5 bases remained unmatched. The CDR3 runs 12 residues. Germline values: CDR1 SQVTM, CDR2 ANQGSEA. DNA of the CDR3: TGCAGCGTGGGACAGACAGGCTATGGCTACACCTTC. Translated, it gives CSVGQTGYGYTF.

This chain uses TRBV2 with TRBJ2-7; 9 bases are a match to TRBD1. The CDR3 loop spans 16 amino acids. Trimming at V came to 6 bases and at J to 3 bases, leaving 12 bases not matched to a gene. Germline CDR1 SNHLY, CDR2 FYNNEI. Here the CDR3 DNA reads TGTGCCAGCAGAAGATTTGACAGGGGGGAAGTCTACGAGCAGTACTTC. Amino acids: CASRRFDRGEVYEQYF.

The sample holds a few counts of this clonotype. The chain links TRBV18 to TRBJ2-1, with TRBD2 matching 11 bases. This CDR3 has 15 residues. Germline CDR1 is KGHSH and CDR2 is LQKENI. V lost 7 bases, J lost 5 bases, and 7 bases stayed unmatched. Written as DNA, the CDR3 is TGTGCCAGCTACCTTAGCGGGGGGGCCAACAATGAGCAGTTCTTC. Its translation: CASYLSGGANNEQFF.

This clonotype was seen at least ten times. The chain is built from TRBV28 and TRBJ1-2, with 7 nucleotides matching TRBD1. The CDR3 is 11 amino acids. Germline CDR1 is MDHEN and CDR2 is SYDVKM. After removal of 6 bases from V and 7 bases from J, the junction contained 2 bases not matched to a gene. CDR3 nucleotides: TGTGCCAGCAGACAGGGGTCTGGCTACACCTTC. It yields the protein CASRQGSGYTF.

In DNA form, the CDR3 reads TGTGCCAGCAGCCCAAGACAGGGTGCCTTCCACGAGCAGTACTTC. The encoded protein is CASSPRQGAFHEQYF. The J gene is TRBJ2-7, the V gene TRBV7-2; 7 nucleotides match TRBD1. This CDR3 spans 15 amino acids. V was pared by 5 bases and J by 5 bases, with 12 bases of the junction left unmatched. Germline loops: CDR1 SGHTA, CDR2 FQGNSA. The full variable domain, in which reference TRBV7-2 and TRBJ2-7 provide the parts outside the CDR3, is GAGVSQSPSNKVTEKGKDVELRCDPISGHTALYWYRQSLGQGLEFLIYFQGNSAPDKSGLPSDRFSAERTGGSVSTLTIQRTQQEDSAVYLCASSPRQGAFHEQYFGPGTRLTVT.

This clonotype was counted a few times. The rearrangement links TRBV12-3 or TRBV12-4 to TRBJ1-2; TRBD1 matches 10 bases. The CDR3 runs to 14 residues. The ends lost 2 bases at V and 8 bases at J; junction bases unmatched: 5. The CDR3 protein is CASSLTWDRGGYTF. CDR3 DNA: TGTGCCAGCAGTTTAACGTGGGACAGGGGAGGCTACACCTTC.

This clonotype was recorded many times. This sequence joins TRBV11-2 and TRBJ2-3; the D gene is possibly TRBD1 (6 bases). The CDR3 runs to 14 residues. V was trimmed by 4 bases and J by 7 bases, leaving 15 bases between them. CDR1 and CDR2 (germline): SGHAT, FQNNGV. The CDR3 sequence: CASSYRDTLNTQYF. The CDR3, as DNA: TGTGCCAGCAGCTACCGGGACACTTTAAATACGCAGTATTTT.

The chain links TRBV9 to TRBJ2-3, with TRBD2 identical over 8 bases. The V gene's germline CDR1 is SGDLS and CDR2 YYNGEE. This CDR3 is 17 amino acids long. V gave up 4 bases and J gave up 0 bases; unmatched junction bases: 10. As DNA, the CDR3 is TGTGCCAGCAGCTACGGGGGGGCGGCAACTAGCACAGATACGCAGTATTTT. The encoded protein is CASSYGGAATSTDTQYF.